Presented here are 10 T cell receptor beta chains from one specimen sequenced in a study of T-cell memory formation after mild COVID-19. TCRdb reprocessed the 5' RACE reads with MiXCR, giving one entry per CDR3 protein. The table has some 180,000 distinct CDR3 sequences, roughly 13% seen once. The specimen was PBMCs or a T cell subset sorted from them (not recorded which). Receptors were obtained from a man aged 18 to 35 who had mild COVID-19 (a few samples of this study predate the infection). Cell type and time point are not known.

This clonotype was seen more than once but under ten times. V usage is TRBV2 and J usage is TRBJ2-2, with D uncertain. The V and J ends lost 6 bases and 4 bases respectively, with 15 bases between them. The germline V gene encodes CDR1 SNHLY and CDR2 FYNNEI. This CDR3 has 15 amino acids. DNA of the CDR3: TGTGCCAGCAGGGGCGATGTTTTGGGCACCGGGGAGCTGTTTTTT. It codes for CASRGDVLGTGELFF.

This clonotype was picked up a small number of times. The chain is built from TRBV2 and TRBJ1-1; D is unresolved. V dropped 3 bases and J dropped 1 base, with 12 bases sitting between them. There are 15 residues in the CDR3. Germline V CDR1 and CDR2: SNHLY, FYNNEI. In nucleotides, the CDR3 is TGTGCCAGCAGTGAGAACACGAACCGGAACACTGAAGCTTTCTTT. This translates into CASSENTNRNTEAFF. The entire variable domain, with the rest obtained from reference TRBV2 and TRBJ1-1, is as follows: EPEVTQTPSHQVTQMGQEVILRCVPISNHLYFYWYRQILGQKVEFLVSFYNNEISEKSEIFDDQFSVERPDGSNFTLKIRSTKLEDSAMYFCASSENTNRNTEAFFGQGTRLTVV.

For the CDR3, the DNA is TGCAGTGCGGGGTCCTACGAGCAGTACGTC. This codes for CSAGSYEQYV. The chain is built from TRBV20-1 and TRBJ2-7; D remains ambiguous. V was cut by 6 bases and J by 1 base, with 4 bases left in between. This CDR3 has 10 residues. Germline V gene data show CDR1 as DFQATT and CDR2 as SNEGSKA (reference sequence).

The V call is TRBV6-5, the J call TRBJ2-5, with no clear D. Deletions cut 4 bases from V and 5 bases from J, with 5 bases between. Germline CDR1 and CDR2: MNHEY and SVGAGI. There are 11 residues in the CDR3. The CDR3 is CASSSSETQYF. In DNA form, the CDR3 reads TGTGCCAGCAGTTCCTCGGAGACCCAGTACTTC.

This clonotype was seen a handful of times. The rearrangement links TRBV4-3 to TRBJ2-3, with TRBD2 matching 8 bases. Germline-derived CDR1 and CDR2 are LGHNA and YSLEER. The ends lost 0 bases at V and 5 bases at J; junction bases unmatched: 7. CDR3 length equals 16 residues. The CDR3 coding sequence is TGCGCCAGCAGCCAAGATGCGGCGGGGGGCCGAGATACGCAGTATTTT. Residues: CASSQDAAGGRDTQYF.

This clonotype was seen a few times. This sequence joins TRBV9 and TRBJ2-3; the match to TRBD2 covers 9 bases. After removal of 0 bases from V and 6 bases from J, the junction contained 8 bases not matched to a gene. Per germline, CDR1 SGDLS and CDR2 YYNGEE. This CDR3 contains 16 residues. The CDR3 sequence: CASSVDVAGAVDTQYF. CDR3 nucleotides: TGTGCCAGCAGCGTAGATGTAGCGGGGGCCGTGGATACGCAGTATTTT.

The table lists this clonotype with many counts. This rearrangement joins TRBV12-3 or TRBV12-4 to TRBJ2-7; TRBD1 is a possible D gene (6 bases). Trimming left V 5 bases short and J 3 bases short, with 8 bases between. This CDR3 has 12 residues. CDR3: CASSLQGYEQYF. CDR3 DNA: TGTGCCAGCAGTCTACAGGGCTACGAGCAGTACTTC.

V is TRBV27 and J is TRBJ1-5; D may be TRBD1 (6 bases). Germline assignment: CDR1 MNHEY and CDR2 SMNVEV (reference sequence). This CDR3 has 13 residues. The V end was cut by 5 bases, the J end by 5 bases, with 10 bases between. DNA for the CDR3: TGTGCCAGCAGTACAGGGACCCATCAGCCCCAGCATTTT. Translated: CASSTGTHQPQHF.

This clonotype was seen only a few times. V gene TRBV28 combines with J gene TRBJ1-1, with TRBD1 identical over 11 bases. With V trimmed by 5 bases and J by 4 bases, 9 bases remained unmatched. This CDR3 spans 16 amino acids. Germline V lookup: CDR1 MDHEN, CDR2 SYDVKM. The CDR3, as DNA: TGTGCCAGCAGTCGGTGGACCGGGACAGGGGGCACTGAAGCTTTCTTT. Its translation is CASSRWTGTGGTEAFF.

Only a few counts were recorded for this clonotype. The V call is TRBV4-3, the J call TRBJ2-2, with 9 nucleotides matching TRBD1. V lost 6 bases and J lost 4; bases outside the gene matches: 6. Looked up from germline, CDR1 is LGHNA and CDR2 is YSLEER. The CDR3 runs to 15 residues. This CDR3 is CASSLPGQGTGELFF. In nucleotides, the CDR3 is TGCGCCAGCAGTCTACCGGGACAGGGCACCGGGGAGCTGTTTTTT.